This T cell receptor (beta chain) was profiled in a study of blood T cell repertoires in COVID-19. Study background: Collection of acute and convalescent COVID-19 samples took place in the United States, Italy and Spain.

Only in-frame clones appear in the TCRdb table, and some are missing; sequencing was by immunoSEQ multiplex PCR. The repertoire consists of under 200,000 clones, with approximately 84% occurring once and the leading ten covering about 2.6%. This CDR3 is built from 16 residues. The germline CDR1 and CDR2 sequences are SGHRS and YFSETQ. Trimming removed 3 bases at V and 2 bases at J, with 12 bases between. The clonotype comes from a human donor with acute or convalescent COVID-19. The donor label of this sample is uncertain. What was sequenced was peripheral blood. The chain uses TRBV5-1 and TRBJ2-6; perhaps TRBD1 as D (5 bases). CDR3 sequence reads: CASSSTGFAGANVLTF. CDR3 DNA sequence: TGCGCCAGCAGCTCTACAGGCTTTGCTGGGGCCAACGTCCTGACTTTC.